This T cell receptor beta chain was sequenced during a study of cytomegalovirus exposure and HLA in healthy donors. Whole-study findings and limits: A few of the chains that were CMV-associated were confirmed in vitro to be specific for CMV antigens. Presence/absence analyses treated sequencing depth as roughly uniform across donors. Highest at DRB1 and lowest at HLA-C, TCR association rates differed among HLA loci in a later analysis.

The CDR3 runs 15 residues. Between the trimmed V and J ends, which lost 1 base and 4 bases, there was a span of 14 bases. Germline-derived CDR1 and CDR2 are LGHNA and YSLEER. This clone has just a few counts. Its antigen is undetermined. In the PCR, 60 Vbeta and 13 Jbeta primers were used. Here immunoSEQ multiplex PCR was the method, and the copy in TCRdb shows in-frame clones only, minus some. This table has some 200,000 clones, over 60% appearing once. The chain combines TRBV4-3 with TRBJ2-7; a possible D gene is TRBD2 (6 bases). The source material was PBMCs. The clonotype was recovered from a man aged 18 to 30 in good health and CMV-seronegative. Here the CDR3 reads CASSQGASAAYEQYF. DNA for the CDR3: TGCGCCAGCAGCCAAGGAGCTAGCGCGGCATACGAGCAGTACTTC.